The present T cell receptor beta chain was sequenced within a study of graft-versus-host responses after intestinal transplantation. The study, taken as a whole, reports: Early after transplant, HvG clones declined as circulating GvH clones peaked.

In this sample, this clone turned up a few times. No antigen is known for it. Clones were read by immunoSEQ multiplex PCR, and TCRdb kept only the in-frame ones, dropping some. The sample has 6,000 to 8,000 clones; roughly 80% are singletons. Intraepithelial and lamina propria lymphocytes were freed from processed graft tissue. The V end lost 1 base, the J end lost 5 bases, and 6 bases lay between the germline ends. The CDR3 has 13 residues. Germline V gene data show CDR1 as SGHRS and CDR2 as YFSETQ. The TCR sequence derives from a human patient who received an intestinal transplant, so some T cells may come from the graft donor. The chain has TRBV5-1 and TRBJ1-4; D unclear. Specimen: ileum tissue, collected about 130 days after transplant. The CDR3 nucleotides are TGCGCCAGCAGCTTGAATGGGAATGAAAAACTGTTTTTT. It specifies CASSLNGNEKLFF.